This TCR beta chain was documented in a study of CXCR3-negative and CXCR3-positive naive CD8 T cells. Study context: For each library, about 1.5 +/- 0.3 million TRB reads were obtained, 130 million to 150 million in total. General study points: For CXCR3-positive naive cells, TRB CDR3s were more hydrophobic than those of CXCR3-negative naive cells.

About this clonotype itself: Its antigen remains unknown.

The study made its TRB cDNA libraries by 5' RACE, adding UMI labels. TCRdb re-called the 5' RACE reads and shows each CDR3 protein once, DNA omitted. This table lists some 64,000 distinct CDR3 sequences. The CDR3 sequence is 12 residues long. Looked up from germline, CDR1 is SQVTM and CDR2 is ANQGSEA. The chain joins TRBV29-1 to TRBJ1-5; the TRBD1 assignment by TCRdb is unverifiable without DNA. The sequenced material came from naive CXCR3+ CD8+ T cells from blood. Subset given: CD45RO-CCR7+CD27+CD95- naive CD8+ T cells expressing CXCR3 (TNR3+). This TCR was recovered from a human donor in good health. Some clones in this sample may be carry-over from other donors' samples. CDR3 loop: CSVVTGGNTQHF.